A single sample gave rise to the 15 T cell receptor beta chains below, sequenced in a study of control samples from healthy donors and cancer patients. The method was immunoSEQ multiplex PCR; TCRdb's version includes in-frame clones alone and lacks a portion of them. This sample carries approximately 160,000 clones, 80% to 95% of them seen once, and the ten largest clones take approximately 4%. Sequencing used blood. The receptors come from a woman aged 55 to 70 in good health.

This clone has just one count. The rearrangement joins TRBV6-1 to TRBJ2-5; tentative D call: TRBD2 (5 bases). The V end lost 0 bases, the J end lost 0 bases, and 11 bases lay between the germline ends. CDR1 MNHNS and CDR2 SASEGT come from the germline V gene. This CDR3 region has 16 residues. Written as DNA, the CDR3 is TGTGCCAGCAGTGAAGCGTCTAGCTCGGACCAAGAGACCCAGTACTTC. Translating it yields CASSEASSSDQETQYF.

The J gene is TRBJ1-1, the V gene TRBV7-9; D unresolved. V lost 5 bases and J 4 bases, leaving 8 bases between the germline ends. Germline CDR1 reads SEHNR; CDR2 reads FQNEAQ (reference sequence). This CDR3 region has 12 residues. The CDR3 sequence is CASSPVGTEAFF. In nucleotides, the CDR3 is TGTGCCAGCAGCCCGGTGGGCACTGAAGCTTTCTTT.

The genes are TRBV27 and TRBJ2-7; 9 nucleotides align to TRBD1. CDR1 is MNHEY and CDR2 is SMNVEV in the germline V gene (reference sequence). CDR3 length equals 16 residues. Trimming took 3 bases from V and 2 from J; bases not matched to a gene: 8. In nucleotides, the CDR3 is TGTGCCAGCAGTTTGCACAGGGGGCGCGTTCCCTACGAGCAGTACTTC. Its translation is CASSLHRGRVPYEQYF.

The chain couples TRBV10-3 to TRBJ1-3; 8 bases line up with TRBD1. Germline CDR1 reads ENHRY; CDR2 reads SYGVKD. The CDR3 runs 14 residues. V trimming: 8 bases; J trimming: 4 bases; junction bases outside the gene matches: 7. The CDR3 DNA follows: TGTGCCATCGAATCTGGACAGGGAGGAAACACCATATATTTT. Translation gives CAIESGQGGNTIYF.

The rearrangement links TRBV6-5 to TRBJ2-2, with 7 positions matching TRBD1. The CDR3 is 13 amino acids. CDR1 is MNHEY, CDR2 SVGAGI, per germline. V gave up 9 bases and J gave up 5 bases; unmatched junction bases: 6. For the CDR3, the DNA is TGTGCCAGTAACAGGGGAAGTACCGGGGAGCTGTTTTTT. This sequence encodes CASNRGSTGELFF.

The genes are TRBV14 and TRBJ2-5; D is uncertain. The V gene's germline CDR1 is SGHDN and CDR2 FVKESK. The V gene lost 1 base and the J gene lost 1 base, with 7 bases spanning the gap. This CDR3 contains 14 residues. The CDR3 DNA sequence: TGTGCCAGCAGCCAAGTAAACCTCCAAGAGACCCAGTACTTC. Its protein product is CASSQVNLQETQYF.

CDR3 protein: CASSFDRGLGYTF. The CDR3, as DNA: TGTGCCAGCAGTTTCGACAGGGGGTTAGGCTACACCTTC. The chain combines TRBV27 with TRBJ1-2; 9 bases agree with TRBD1. Germline V gene sequence: CDR1 MNHEY, CDR2 SMNVEV (reference sequence). V trimming: 3 bases; J trimming: 8 bases; junction bases outside the gene matches: 4. The CDR3 spans 13 residues.

The gene calls are TRBV7-2 and TRBJ1-2, with TRBD1 as a possible D gene (5 bases). V was cut by 4 bases and J by 4 bases, with 16 bases left in between. This CDR3 is built from 15 residues. Germline CDR1 is SGHTA and CDR2 is FQGNSA. The DNA for the CDR3 is TGTGCCAGCAGCTCGACGGGACCTAAGGGCTATGGCTACACCTTC. As protein: CASSSTGPKGYGYTF.

This chain links TRBV9 with TRBJ1-2, with 7 bases fitting TRBD1. Germline trimming cut 0 bases from V and 8 bases from J; bases unmatched to any gene: 19. CDR1 SGDLS and CDR2 YYNGEE come from the germline V gene. CDR3 size: 18 residues. The CDR3 region has the DNA TGTGCCAGCAGCGTAGGCCTCGAGGGGGCGCGGGAGTTCCTAGGCTACACCTTC. Protein product: CASSVGLEGAREFLGYTF.

The chain uses TRBV5-1 and TRBJ2-1, with D possibly TRBD2 on 5 matching bases. The CDR3 has 11 amino acids. Germline-derived CDR1 and CDR2 are SGHRS and YFSETQ. V dropped 6 bases and J dropped 7 bases, with 8 bases sitting between them. This CDR3 is CASMEANEQFF. The CDR3 DNA is TGCGCCAGCATGGAGGCGAATGAGCAGTTCTTC.

V is TRBV30 and J is TRBJ1-1, with 7 bases fitting TRBD1. CDR1 and CDR2 (germline): GTSNPN, SVGIG (reference sequence). The CDR3 has 14 amino acids. Trimming cost V 4 bases and J 1 base; bases outside gene matches: 6. CDR3 in DNA: TGTGCCTGGACTAGGACAGGCCGGAACACTGAAGCTTTCTTT. Translation: CAWTRTGRNTEAFF.

This clone was seen a single time. This chain connects TRBV30 to TRBJ1-2; D possibly corresponds to TRBD1 (5 bases). From germline, CDR1 is GTSNPN and CDR2 SVGIG (reference sequence). CDR3 length: 15 amino acids. V shed 2 bases and J shed 4 bases, with 17 bases lying between them. This CDR3 reads CAWSPDTTFAYGYTF. Here the CDR3 DNA reads TGTGCCTGGAGTCCGGACACCACTTTTGCCTATGGCTACACCTTC.

This CDR3 is CASSRSGPDTQYF. CDR3 nucleotide sequence: TGTGCCAGCAGCCGTTCCGGCCCAGATACGCAGTATTTT. The rearrangement links TRBV12-3 or TRBV12-4 to TRBJ2-3; no clear D. This CDR3 is 13 amino acids long. Trimming removed 6 bases at V and 4 bases at J, with 11 bases between.

The chain uses TRBV12-3 or TRBV12-4 and TRBJ1-5; D is uncertain. Trimming removed 1 base at V and 4 bases at J, with 5 bases between. CDR3 length: 13 residues. The CDR3 sequence: CASSLVGNQPQHF. The CDR3 bases are TGTGCCAGCAGTTTAGTGGGAAATCAGCCCCAGCATTTT.

The chain uses TRBV20-1 and TRBJ2-7; D perhaps matches TRBD2 (6 bases). The ends were cut back, 6 bases at V and 4 bases at J, with 10 bases in the middle. The CDR3 is 11 amino acids. The germline gives CDR1 DFQATT, CDR2 SNEGSKA (reference sequence). The chain's CDR3 is CSARTTYEQYF. CDR3 bases: TGCAGTGCCAGGACTACTTACGAGCAGTACTTC.